This TCR beta chain appears in the sequencing data of a study of T cells in Graves' hyperthyroidism and ophthalmopathy. Using RNA transcripts as the source, TCR beta CDR3 regions were amplified. The HTBI primer set drove a first-round RT-PCR of the TCR CDR3. TCRdb re-derived calls from the multiplex PCR reads in MiXCR, one entry per CDR3 protein. The data show about 400,000 distinct CDR3 sequences, more than 12% seen once. Trimming took 6 bases from V and 5 from J; bases not matched to a gene: 18. The CDR3 extends over 17 amino acids. Per germline, CDR1 MDHEN and CDR2 SYDVKM. This clonotype was seen a handful of times.

The specimen sequenced was blood. The sequence was obtained from a woman aged 25-40 years with Graves' hyperthyroidism. The chain recombines TRBV28 with TRBJ1-2; 7 bases are a match to TRBD1. For the CDR3, the DNA is TGTGCCAGCAGACCTCCAGGGGGTTCTCCGAACTTGTATGGCTACACCTTC. This translates into CASRPPGGSPNLYGYTF.